The clone carrying this TCR beta chain was observed a few times. In germline, CDR1 is SQVTM, CDR2 ANQGSEA. V was pared by 7 bases and J by 2 bases, with 14 bases between. This CDR3 spans 13 amino acids. These data belong to a study of blood T cells in healthy people across ages. The use of a sample-barcoded 5' primer and a J-beta primer mix characterized a second PCR of roughly 6 to 11 cycles. One entry per CDR3 protein, called by TCRdb with MiXCR from the 5' RACE reads. The table shows some 890,000 distinct CDR3 sequences, with almost 30% occurring only once. The same specimen was also included in a second study, on T cells of mothers and their children.

This chain joins TRBV29-1 and TRBJ1-2, with a tentative D call TRBD1 (6 bases). The receptor comes from a woman in her 40s in good health. The sequenced material came from blood. CDR3 DNA sequence: TGCAGCGCCCAGTTCGGGGGCAACTATGGCTACACCTTC. Protein sequence: CSAQFGGNYGYTF.